These 32 T cell receptor beta chains were sequenced from one sample in a study of beta chain features in type 1 diabetes. General observations from the study: Type 1 diabetes patients had moderately but significantly shorter TCRB CDR3s in all four CD4+ subsets.

TCRB transcripts that were expressed got sequenced, as all of the isolated RNA had been reverse transcribed. Method: immunoSEQ multiplex PCR; TCRdb's copy keeps in-frame clones and lacks some. The sample includes 130,000 or so clones, approximately 16% of them seen just once. Their specific antigens are unknown. Input material: central memory CD4+ T cells from blood. These receptors were obtained from a man younger than 40 with type 1 diabetes.

The sample holds a few counts of this clone. The chain carries TRBV9 and TRBJ2-2; D may be TRBD1 or TRBD2 (5 bases each). Looked up from germline, CDR1 is SGDLS and CDR2 is YYNGEE. The ends were cut back, 6 bases at V and 6 bases at J, with 18 bases in the middle. There are 15 residues in the CDR3. The CDR3 reads CASNPHGGVSGELFF. In DNA, the CDR3 is TGTGCCAGCAACCCACATGGGGGTGTTTCCGGGGAGCTGTTTTTT.

The V and J genes are TRBV30 and TRBJ1-2, with 8 positions matching TRBD1. Losses at the gene ends were 5 bases for V and 5 bases for J; bases not matched to a gene: 4. Germline assignment: CDR1 GTSNPN and CDR2 SVGIG (reference sequence). The CDR3 consists of 12 residues. The CDR3 reads CAWGQGVYGYTF. CDR3 DNA sequence: TGTGCCTGGGGACAGGGAGTGTATGGCTACACCTTC.

The rearrangement uses TRBV7-9 and TRBJ2-5; TRBD1 agrees at 10 bases. CDR1 and CDR2 (germline): SEHNR, FQNEAQ (reference sequence). Losses at the gene ends were 4 bases for V and 5 bases for J; bases not matched to a gene: 10. The CDR3 has 16 residues. The CDR3 sequence is CASSSLSRQGAETQYF. In DNA, the CDR3 is TGTGCCAGCAGCTCACTGTCGAGACAGGGGGCCGAGACCCAGTACTTC. Drawing the rest from reference TRBV7-9 and TRBJ2-5, the complete variable domain is DTGVSQNPRHKITKRGQNVTFRCDPISEHNRLYWYRQTLGQGPEFLTYFQNEAQLEKSRLLSDRFSAERPKGSFSTLEIQRTEQGDSAMYLCASSSLSRQGAETQYFGPGTRLLVL.

This clone was counted a few times. The chain combines TRBV27 with TRBJ1-6, with D unresolved. The CDR3 runs 15 residues. The germline CDR1 and CDR2 sequences are MNHEY and SMNVEV (reference sequence). V lost 3 bases and J 5 bases, leaving 11 bases between the germline ends. CDR3 sequence reads: CASSFSSRNNSPLHF. CDR3 bases: TGTGCCAGCAGTTTTAGTAGCCGGAATAATTCACCCCTCCACTTT.

The J gene is TRBJ2-4, the V gene TRBV29-1; TRBD1 matches 8 bases. The CDR3 spans 13 residues. Germline trimming cut 2 bases from V and 5 bases from J; bases unmatched to any gene: 2. CDR1 and CDR2 (germline): SQVTM, ANQGSEA. The DNA of the CDR3 is TGCAGCGTTGAACAGGGGGCGGAAAACATTCAGTACTTC. Its translation is CSVEQGAENIQYF.

J is TRBJ2-4 and V is TRBV7-8; the D is unclear. V shed 4 bases and J shed 6 bases, with 16 bases lying between them. The germline gives CDR1 SGHVS, CDR2 FQNEAQ. The CDR3 runs to 15 residues. The CDR3 region has the DNA TGTGCCAGCAGCTCCCCCGCCACTATCCCAAACATTCAGTACTTC. This encodes CASSSPATIPNIQYF.

To note about this clone: A read error may account for a junction end that differs from germline. Other nucleotide sequences in the sample specify the same CDR3. The V and J genes are TRBV5-8 and TRBJ2-6, with D possibly matching TRBD1 (5 bases). The CDR3 sequence is 17 residues long. The germline CDR1 and CDR2 sequences are SGHTS and YDEGEE. The DNA of the CDR3 is TGCGCCAGCAGCCAAGGGGCCGGAAGCTCTGGGGCCAACGTCCTGACTTTC. Its translation is CASSQGAGSSGANVLTF.

The chain has TRBV5-6 and TRBJ2-3; a weak D match, TRBD2 (6 bases). The CDR3 totals 15 residues. Germline loops: CDR1 SGHDT, CDR2 YYEEEE. The V end was cut by 2 bases, the J end by 2 bases, with 12 bases between. The CDR3 region is CASSFPGLYTDTQYF. CDR3 DNA: TGTGCCAGCAGCTTCCCGGGACTGTACACAGATACGCAGTATTTT. Full variable domain (outside the CDR3, taken from reference TRBV5-6 and TRBJ2-3): DAGVTQSPTHLIKTRGQQVTLRCSPKSGHDTVSWYQQALGQGPQFIFQYYEEEERQRGNFPDRFSGHQFPNYSSELNVNALLLGDSALYLCASSFPGLYTDTQYFGPGTRLTVL.

V and J are TRBV30 and TRBJ2-5; 12 nucleotides match TRBD1. The V segment lost 7 bases and the J segment 5 bases; nucleotides outside the gene matches: 5. In germline, CDR1 is GTSNPN, CDR2 SVGIG (reference sequence). This CDR3 spans 13 amino acids. CDR3 DNA sequence: TGTGCCTACGGGACAGGGGGCCGGGAGACCCAGTACTTC. Encoded protein: CAYGTGGRETQYF.

This clone appeared a few times. This rearrangement joins TRBV5-4 to TRBJ1-4, with TRBD1 identical over 9 bases. CDR3 length: 16 residues. CDR1 SGHNT and CDR2 YYREEE come from the germline V gene (reference sequence). After removal of 4 bases from V and 2 bases from J, the junction contained 6 bases not matched to a gene. The CDR3 reads CASSIGQGMTNEKLFF. Written as DNA, the CDR3 is TGTGCCAGCAGCATCGGACAGGGGATGACTAATGAAAAACTGTTTTTT.

A few counts support this clone. V is TRBV6-1 and J is TRBJ2-7; 10 positions agree with TRBD1. This CDR3 has 15 amino acids. V dropped 6 bases and J dropped 0; count of bases not matched to a gene: 5. Germline V CDR1 and CDR2: MNHNS, SASEGT. The CDR3 bases are TGTGCCAGCAGCTACCGGGACAGGGGCTCCTACGAGCAGTACTTC. Translation gives CASSYRDRGSYEQYF.

The chain combines TRBV6-5 with TRBJ2-7; 11 nucleotides line up with TRBD2. The CDR3 totals 15 residues. The V and J ends lost 6 bases and 3 bases, in that order; junction bases with no gene match: 7. The germline CDR1 and CDR2 sequences are MNHEY and SVGAGI. The CDR3 nucleotides read TGTGCCAGCAGCCAAAGACTAGCGGGGAGCTACGAGCAGTACTTC. Translation: CASSQRLAGSYEQYF.

The chain is built from TRBV14 and TRBJ2-7; tentative D call: TRBD1 (5 bases). The CDR3 extends over 14 amino acids. Trimming shortened V by 1 base and J by 7 bases, and 14 bases separated the two germline ends. The V gene's germline CDR1 is SGHDN and CDR2 FVKESK. This CDR3 is CASSQGYQGGEQYF. CDR3 in DNA: TGTGCCAGCAGCCAAGGATATCAGGGTGGAGAGCAGTACTTC.

The chain carries TRBV5-1 and TRBJ2-3, with D perhaps TRBD1 or TRBD2 (5 bases each). The V and J ends lost 4 bases and 3 bases respectively, with 12 bases between them. The length of the CDR3 is 14 residues. CDR1 and CDR2 from the germline V gene are SGHRS and YFSETQ. CDR3 protein: CASSVGAQTDTQYF. The CDR3 DNA is TGCGCCAGCAGCGTCGGGGCGCAAACAGATACGCAGTATTTT.

This clone was seen a few times. The chain recombines TRBV6-1 with TRBJ1-1, with D unclear. This CDR3 spans 11 amino acids. Germline V lookup: CDR1 MNHNS, CDR2 SASEGT. V lost 5 bases, J lost 2 bases, and 3 bases lay in between. This CDR3 reads CASSINTEAFF. CDR3 nucleotides: TGTGCCAGCAGTATCAACACTGAAGCTTTCTTT.

The rearrangement joins TRBV21-1 to TRBJ2-5. TRBV21-1 is labeled a pseudogene. This CDR3 comprises 13 residues. CDR3 sequence: CASSKWGQETQYF. The CDR3 DNA sequence: TGTGCCAGCAGCAAATGGGGTCAAGAGACCCAGTACTTC.

This clone has more than one count but fewer than ten. This chain joins TRBV30 and TRBJ1-2; tentative D call: TRBD1 (6 bases). The germline gives CDR1 GTSNPN, CDR2 SVGIG (reference sequence). Trimming shortened V by 3 bases and J by 4 bases, and 12 bases separated the two germline ends. This CDR3 is built from 13 residues. The CDR3 here is CAWSVQGAYGYTF. The CDR3 DNA reads as TGTGCCTGGAGCGTACAGGGAGCCTATGGCTACACCTTC.

This clone has only a few counts. The chain links TRBV7-9 to TRBJ2-5; 7 bases are shared with TRBD2. Per germline, CDR1 SEHNR and CDR2 FQNEAQ (reference sequence). The CDR3 totals 14 residues. J was trimmed by 3 bases and V by 5 bases; bases with no gene match: 6. CDR3: CASSPRLAEETQYF. The CDR3 bases are TGTGCCAGCAGCCCCCGGCTAGCGGAAGAGACCCAGTACTTC.

The chain joins TRBV6-5 to TRBJ1-4, with D unresolved. CDR1 is MNHEY and CDR2 is SVGAGI in the germline V gene. V shed 0 bases and J shed 3 bases, with 8 bases lying between them. There are 15 residues in the CDR3. CDR3 region: CASSYSSGPNEKLFF. In DNA form, the CDR3 reads TGTGCCAGCAGTTACTCCTCGGGCCCTAATGAAAAACTGTTTTTT.

A note on this clone: The sample contains more than one DNA sequence encoding this CDR3. The rearrangement joins TRBV28 to TRBJ1-5; D unclear. The CDR3 loop spans 12 amino acids. The V gene lost 5 bases and the J gene lost 7 bases, with 9 bases spanning the gap. Germline V gene data show CDR1 as MDHEN and CDR2 as SYDVKM. CDR3 DNA: TGTGCCAGCAGTCCTCAAGGACAGCCCCAGCATTTT. This codes for CASSPQGQPQHF.

This rearrangement joins TRBV6-5 to TRBJ2-3, with D hard to call. There are 16 residues in the CDR3. The germline CDR1 and CDR2 sequences are MNHEY and SVGAGI. V lost 0 bases and J 6 bases, leaving 16 bases between the germline ends. The CDR3 reads CASSYSVSRAADTQYF. The CDR3 nucleotides read TGTGCCAGCAGTTACTCGGTCAGTCGGGCGGCGGATACGCAGTATTTT.

The chain couples TRBV30 to TRBJ2-5; D not certain. V gave up 1 base and J gave up 0 bases, with 6 bases separating them. Per germline, CDR1 GTSNPN and CDR2 SVGIG (reference sequence). This CDR3 comprises 13 residues. CDR3 loop: CAWSGRHQETQYF. The DNA of the CDR3 is TGTGCCTGGAGTGGACGGCACCAAGAGACCCAGTACTTC.

The CDR3 sequence: CASSLPGGNIQYF. The CDR3 nucleotides read TGTGCCAGCAGTTTACCAGGTGGGAACATTCAGTACTTC. V gene TRBV28 combines with J gene TRBJ2-4; D gene uncertain. The CDR3 is 13 residues long. Deletions cut 2 bases from V and 7 bases from J, with 9 bases between. CDR1 and CDR2 from the germline V gene are MDHEN and SYDVKM.

This clone was counted only a few times. This rearrangement joins TRBV7-2 to TRBJ2-1; 12 bases fit TRBD2. This CDR3 spans 16 amino acids. J lost 7 bases, V lost 5 bases, and 9 bases had no gene match. CDR1 is SGHTA and CDR2 is FQGNSA in the germline V gene. In DNA, the CDR3 is TGTGCCAGCAGCCCAGCGCGACTAGCGGGGGTTAATGAGCAGTTCTTC. This translates into CASSPARLAGVNEQFF.

This clone has at least ten counts. The chain carries TRBV6-6 and TRBJ2-5; TRBD2 matches at 7 bases. CDR3 length equals 11 residues. Germline lookup yields CDR1 MNHNY and CDR2 SVGAGI (reference sequence). J gave up 7 bases and V 4 bases, and 0 bases lay outside the gene matches. CDR3 nucleotide sequence: TGTGCCAGCAGTTCGGGGGGGACCCAGTACTTC. Amino acid sequence: CASSSGGTQYF.

The CDR3 here is CASSTPRGSRGVQYF. As DNA, the CDR3 is TGTGCCAGCAGCACCCCCCGGGGTAGCAGGGGGGTGCAGTACTTC. The rearrangement joins TRBV7-2 to TRBJ2-7; a possible D gene is TRBD1 (7 bases). V dropped 5 bases and J dropped 9 bases, with 23 bases sitting between them. Germline CDR1 and CDR2: SGHTA and FQGNSA. The CDR3 is made up of 15 amino acids.

The table lists this clone with a few counts. The chain joins TRBV2 to TRBJ2-3; no reliable D call. CDR1 SNHLY and CDR2 FYNNEI come from the germline V gene. The CDR3 loop spans 14 amino acids. V lost 7 bases to trimming and J lost 2 bases, with 13 bases between them. Here the CDR3 DNA reads TGTGCCAGCACCTTCCGACTTGACACAGATACGCAGTATTTT. Encoded protein: CASTFRLDTDTQYF.

The chain employs TRBV6-1 and TRBJ1-5; D gene uncertain. Germline V lookup: CDR1 MNHNS, CDR2 SASEGT. The CDR3 contains 13 residues. Trimming removed 7 bases from V and 0 bases from J, with 7 bases in between. Here the CDR3 DNA reads TGTGCCAGCAAGATGGATAGCAATCAGCCCCAGCATTTT. Translation: CASKMDSNQPQHF.

This clone was observed a handful of times. V gene TRBV7-9 combines with J gene TRBJ1-6, with D possibly being TRBD1 (5 bases). Germline CDR1 is SEHNR and CDR2 is FQNEAQ (reference sequence). V shed 3 bases and J shed 5 bases, with 8 bases lying between them. The CDR3 spans 14 residues. Here the CDR3 reads CASSFSGNNSPLHF. DNA for the CDR3: TGTGCCAGCAGCTTCTCAGGGAATAATTCACCCCTCCACTTT. The variable domain in full, completed from reference TRBV7-9 and TRBJ1-6, reads DTGVSQNPRHKITKRGQNVTFRCDPISEHNRLYWYRQTLGQGPEFLTYFQNEAQLEKSRLLSDRFSAERPKGSFSTLEIQRTEQGDSAMYLCASSFSGNNSPLHFGNGTRLTVT.

The chain uses TRBV5-4 and TRBJ2-7; 7 nucleotides line up with TRBD1. The CDR3 spans 15 residues. CDR1 SGHNT and CDR2 YYREEE come from the germline V gene (reference sequence). The V and J ends lost 3 bases and 0 bases, in that order; junction bases with no gene match: 6. CDR3 coding DNA: TGTGCCAGCAGCTATGGAAGGGACAGCTCCTACGAGCAGTACTTC. Translation gives CASSYGRDSSYEQYF. Filled out from reference TRBV5-4 and TRBJ2-7, the complete variable domain reads ETGVTQSPTHLIKTRGQQVTLRCSSQSGHNTVSWYQQALGQGPQFIFQYYREEENGRGNFPPRFSGLQFPNYSSELNVNALELDDSALYLCASSYGRDSSYEQYFGPGTRLTVT.

This clone was seen a handful of times. This chain uses TRBV14 with TRBJ1-2; D gene ambiguous. The CDR3 length is 12 residues. In germline, CDR1 is SGHDN, CDR2 FVKESK. Trimming removed 4 bases from V and 0 bases from J, with 3 bases in between. The CDR3 here is CASSPTNYGYTF. The CDR3, as DNA: TGTGCCAGCAGCCCTACTAACTATGGCTACACCTTC.

This clone was observed many times. The rearrangement uses TRBV7-2 and TRBJ2-7, with D unresolved. Per germline, CDR1 SGHTA and CDR2 FQGNSA. The CDR3 runs to 12 residues. V gave up 2 bases and J gave up 4 bases, with 6 bases separating them. The CDR3 here is CASSLSAYEQYF. CDR3 DNA: TGTGCCAGCAGCTTAAGTGCATACGAGCAGTACTTC.